The next 4 T cell receptor beta chains were all read from a single sample in a study of long-term antiretroviral therapy in people with HIV. Sequencing used immunoSEQ v3.0 at survey level. Repertoires were generated with immunoSEQ multiplex PCR, while TCRdb's copy carries only in-frame clones and drops some. Here the sample spans 20,000 or so clones, around 81% being singletons. This specimen was unsorted PBMCs, taken 0.1 years before starting antiretroviral therapy. These receptors were obtained from a man in his forties with HIV.

The rearrangement joins TRBV4-1 to TRBJ2-2; possibly TRBD2 for D (6 bases). Per the germline V gene, CDR1 is MGHRA and CDR2 is YSYEKL. V was clipped by 3 bases and J by 3 bases, with 11 bases between them. This CDR3 comprises 15 residues. The CDR3 DNA reads as TGCGCCAGCAGCCAGGACTACCTCTACACCGGGGAGCTGTTTTTT. Protein: CASSQDYLYTGELFF.

This chain joins TRBV28 and TRBJ2-1; weak D call: TRBD2 (5 bases). This CDR3 region has 12 residues. Deletions cut 4 bases from V and 14 bases from J, with 15 bases between. Germline CDR1 is MDHEN and CDR2 is SYDVKM. CDR3 in DNA: TGTGCCAGCAGTTCCGGGTCCCCGAGGGAGTTCTTC. Residues: CASSSGSPREFF. The full variable domain, completed using reference TRBV28 and TRBJ2-1, is DVKVTQSSRYLVKRTGEKVFLECVQDMDHENMFWYRQDPGLGLRLIYFSYDVKMKEKGDIPEGYSVSREKKERFSLILESASTNQTSMYLCASSSGSPREFFGPGTRLTVL.

The genes are TRBV29-1 and TRBJ2-7; D gene unclear. With 4 bases removed from V and 2 bases from J, the gap between germline ends came to 6 bases. The V gene's germline CDR1 is SQVTM and CDR2 ANQGSEA. The CDR3 has 11 amino acids. CDR3 coding DNA: TGCAGCGTTGCATTTACCTACGAGCAGTACTTC. It yields the protein CSVAFTYEQYF.

The chain couples TRBV7-2 to TRBJ2-7; 12 positions agree with TRBD2. V gave up 5 bases and J gave up 1 base; unmatched junction bases: 9. The CDR3 length is 17 residues. Germline CDR1 is SGHTA and CDR2 is FQGNSA. In DNA, the CDR3 is TGTGCCAGCAGCGGCACTAGCGGGAGGCCCGGGTCCTACGAGCAGTACTTC. It specifies CASSGTSGRPGSYEQYF. Looking up the rest from reference TRBV7-2 and TRBJ2-7 gives the full variable domain: GAGVSQSPSNKVTEKGKDVELRCDPISGHTALYWYRQSLGQGLEFLIYFQGNSAPDKSGLPSDRFSAERTGGSVSTLTIQRTQQEDSAVYLCASSGTSGRPGSYEQYFGPGTRLTVT.